In its sample, the clone carrying this T cell receptor (beta chain) was seen a few times. Its antigen is still unknown. This sample is part of a study of response to subunit inactivated influenza vaccine. Study results and caveats: Authors suggested each seasonal influenza vaccination recruits few new T cells.

This CDR3 has 13 residues. From germline, CDR1 is LNHNV and CDR2 YYDKDF (reference sequence). V shed 5 bases and J shed 6 bases, with 13 bases lying between them. Using its own MiXCR run on the RT-PCR reads, TCRdb lists one record per CDR3 protein. The repertoire holds about 620,000 distinct CDR3 sequences, with approximately 10% as singletons. The data also belong to a second study, concerning T cells expressing NK-cell markers. That source notes: Beta-chain TCR cDNA was generated via 5'RACE template switching with UMIs. Seven HCMV-seropositive donors and one seronegative donor made up the eight sequenced donors. Anti-gamma-delta TCR antibody use in several experiments restricted sorting to alpha-beta TCR T cells. Of CD8+ T cells, about 1.0-8% belonged to dominant NKG2C+ clonotypes in more than five donors.

This rearrangement joins TRBV15 to TRBJ1-1, with D perhaps matching TRBD1 (5 bases). Sequenced here: PBMCs from blood, sampled on the day of vaccination. This clonotype originated in a man between 45 and 60 years old who received an inactivated influenza vaccine. DNA of the CDR3: TGTGCCACCAGCCGCCGGGACGAAGCTGAAGCTTTCTTT. Encoded protein: CATSRRDEAEAFF.